The sample holds one count of the clone carrying this T cell receptor (beta chain). These data belong to a study of blood T cell repertoires in COVID-19. Whole-study context: The origin of the acute and convalescent COVID-19 samples was the United States, Italy and Spain. PBMCs, B-cell-depleted T cells, or T cells were the source of the cDNA or gDNA that made up the material.

The CDR3 has 13 amino acids. The V and J ends lost 8 bases and 5 bases, in that order; junction bases with no gene match: 7. Germline assignment: CDR1 MDHEN and CDR2 SYDVKM. Study processing details: Quantification of nucleated cells was approximated via reference gene primer amplification. Clones were sequenced by immunoSEQ multiplex PCR, and TCRdb holds only the in-frame ones, with some missing. V, J and clone size derive from that table, while D and trimming were established from the DNA sequence. The sample shows under 9,500 clones, 70% to 90% of them seen only once. Sequenced input: peripheral blood. This sequence joins TRBV28 and TRBJ2-7, with 9 bases fitting TRBD1. This receptor was taken from a human donor in a cohort sampled during active COVID-19. The CDR3 reads CASGGDRVNEQYF. CDR3 in DNA: TGTGCCAGCGGGGGGGACAGGGTAAACGAGCAGTACTTC.